The entry below gives a single T cell receptor (beta chain) sequence along with its context. Its antigen specificity is not known. Base quality data are lacking; no much larger clone is found one base away. The data were obtained in a study of PD-L1 blockade in urothelial cancer (TCRdb year 2017). As for the study more broadly: Every patient began therapy in the mid-2010s and was given atezolizumab 1,200 mg intravenously every 3 weeks. About 90% of the 29 patients were identified as males with urothelial cancer of bladder origin, and a prior smoking history was reported by 18 of 29 patients. An ECOG performance status of 0 or 1 was recorded for the patients, and 0 to 3 prior chemotherapy regimens had been received by the patients. Blood samples were analyzed at two time points: 3 weeks after treatment start (second dose) and 6 weeks after treatment start. Blood samples gave a median of roughly 150,000 T cells and tens of thousands of unique TCRs, with a median clonality of 0.080. An exploratory multi-omic analysis was conducted of the somatic, immune and clinical correlates of response to PD-L1 blockade with atezolizumab in urothelial cancer. Pretreatment tumor samples, along with matched peripheral blood collected serially before and after atezolizumab treatment, underwent TCR sequencing. Durable clinical benefit was defined as progression-free survival longer than 6 months, and TCR features were also tested against progression-free and overall survival. Whole exome sequencing and RNA sequencing of pretreatment tumors were performed alongside TCR sequencing in the same patients. Under 10 patients achieved durable clinical benefit and about 22 did not. Twenty-nine patients had pretreatment blood TCR-seq, some 25 had at least one posttreatment blood collection, and some 25 had tumor TCR-seq. The study at large found these results: Because of the small sample size (n ≈ 29) and the many exploratory analyses performed, the results are intended to be regarded as hypothesis-generating. At 3 weeks after the start of treatment, tumor-associated TCR clones in peripheral blood had expanded more in patients with durable benefit (n of about 21, p = 0.022). A pretreatment peripheral blood TCR clonality below the median was linked to improved progression-free and overall survival.

Synthetic TCR analog templates were spiked into each PCR to estimate absolute template abundance from read counts. The immunoSEQ assay used bias-controlled V and J gene primers to amplify TCRbeta CDR3 regions from genomic DNA. Sequencing of rearranged TCRbeta segments was performed at approximately 20X coverage. Per the original workflow: Sequencing errors were corrected by clustering and CDR3s were annotated against IMGT to assign V, D and J genes. Downstream analyses used only productive TCRbeta rearrangements, leaving out any out-of-frame or stop-codon sequences. Clonality was computed as one minus Shannon entropy normalized by the log of the number of unique productive sequences. Fisher's exact test with Benjamini-Hochberg correction, at a threshold of adjusted p below 0.01, was used to find clones that differed between time points or between blood and tumor. The table was pulled from immuneACCESS by TCRdb, which kept in-frame rearrangements only. Such tables lose some clones; where checked, under half of the loss comes from unresolved V genes, and the rest has no known cause. V and J calls plus clone size are reproduced from that table; the DNA served to infer D and trimming. The sample contains tens of thousands of clones, roughly 90% of them found a single time. The ten largest clones capture around 1.5% of the sample.

The time point label, as the study defines it: pretreatment peripheral blood. The cohort comprised approximately 30 patients with locally advanced or metastatic urothelial carcinoma treated at Memorial Sloan Kettering on a trial protocol. Peripheral blood mononuclear cells were collected pretreatment and during treatment, with between 1 and 8 total time points per patient. The Qiagen DNeasy Blood extraction kit was used to purify genomic DNA from total PBMCs and tumor samples. PBMCs were collected pretreatment and during treatment, and were isolated and stored as previously described. V was cut back by 5 bases and J by 5 bases, leaving a gap of 19 bases between them. Via the germline V gene (reference sequence), CDR1 is LNHDA and CDR2 SQIVND. From the cysteine through the phenylalanine, the CDR3 covers 16 amino acids. Here the CDR3 DNA is all that survives: 48 bases in frame from base 1.

The chain links TRBV19 with TRBJ1-5, with an unclear D gene assignment. Sequencing was performed on PBMCs, taken around atezolizumab (anti-PD-L1) treatment. The TCR comes from a man between 60 and 75 years old with urothelial cancer. The CDR3 region reads CASSSGFLFTDQPQHF. The nucleotide sequence is given as TGTGCCAGTAGTTCGGGATTCCTTTTTACCGATCAGCCCCAGCATTTT. Here the CDR3 is joined to the reference TRBV19 and TRBJ1-5 genes, and the full variable domain is: DGGITQSPKYLFRKEGQNVTLSCEQNLNHDAMYWYRQDPGQGLRLIYYSQIVNDFQKGDIAEGYSVSREKKESFPLTVTSAQKNPTAFYLCASSSGFLFTDQPQHFGDGTRLSIL.